The 10 T cell receptor beta chains below were found in one sample sequenced in a study of post-analysis software for immune sequencing data. Unique molecular identifiers had been added to the TCR beta cDNA libraries. A single record per CDR3 protein comes from TCRdb applying MiXCR to the PCR reads. The repertoire holds approximately 730,000 distinct CDR3 sequences, with roughly 46% as singletons. No antigen has been identified for these receptors. Overall study results and limits: TRBV segments more frequent in patients than in controls numbered roughly 5 and included TRBV5-6, TRBV5-1 and TRBV20-1.

Sequenced: blood. The receptor source for this set is a girl between 5 and 17 years old with multiple sclerosis.

Worth noting for this clonotype: One end of the junction is discordant with germline, which a read error may explain. The gene calls are TRBV20-1 and TRBJ2-1; the match to TRBD2 covers 12 bases. The CDR3 has 16 residues. CDR1 is DFQATT and CDR2 is SNEGSKA in the germline V gene (reference sequence). CDR3 residues: CSARLAGGSSCNEQFF. CDR3 bases: TGCAGTGCTAGACTAGCGGGAGGGAGCTCCTGCAATGAGCAGTTCTTC.

The chain joins TRBV28 to TRBJ2-5; D possibly corresponds to TRBD1 (5 bases). Germline CDR1 MDHEN, CDR2 SYDVKM. Trimming stripped 6 bases from V and 5 bases from J, with 13 bases between. CDR3 length equals 13 residues. The CDR3: CASRASGLETQYF. The CDR3 coding sequence is TGTGCCAGCAGGGCGTCAGGGTTGGAGACCCAGTACTTC.

This rearrangement joins TRBV7-9 to TRBJ1-2; the D is unclear. The CDR3 spans 14 residues. Per germline, CDR1 SEHNR and CDR2 FQNEAQ (reference sequence). V was shortened by 4 bases and J by 1 base, with 10 bases between the two germline ends. This chain's CDR3 is CASSSPGVNYGYTF. CDR3 DNA: TGTGCCAGCAGCTCGCCTGGGGTTAACTATGGCTACACCTTC.

This clonotype has more than one count but fewer than ten. DNA of the CDR3: TGTGCCAGCAGTTTCCCCCGGGCAGTTGGTGAGACCCAGTACTTC. It specifies CASSFPRAVGETQYF. V and J are TRBV28 and TRBJ2-5; D is uncertain. V was clipped by 3 bases and J by 5 bases, with 16 bases between them. The V gene's germline CDR1 is MDHEN and CDR2 SYDVKM. This CDR3 spans 15 amino acids.

The rearrangement uses TRBV24-1 and TRBJ2-1, with a weak D call TRBD2 (5 bases). V was clipped by 4 bases and J by 0 bases, with 18 bases between them. Germline V gives CDR1 KGHDR, CDR2 SFDVKD. The CDR3 is made up of 18 amino acids. The CDR3 spells CATSDPPGSEPSYNEQFF. Written as DNA, the CDR3 is TGTGCCACCAGTGACCCGCCGGGGAGCGAGCCCTCCTACAATGAGCAGTTCTTC.

This clonotype was detected many times. This rearrangement joins TRBV6-5 to TRBJ2-7; D unclear. Per germline, CDR1 MNHEY and CDR2 SVGAGI. Trimming left V 0 bases short and J 0 bases short, with 6 bases between. This CDR3 region has 14 residues. The CDR3 protein is CASSYSPSSYEQYF. Here the CDR3 DNA reads TGTGCCAGCAGTTACTCCCCAAGCTCCTACGAGCAGTACTTC.

This clonotype has a count of ten or more. V gene TRBV7-9 combines with J gene TRBJ2-7; 8 nucleotides agree with TRBD2. The V and J ends lost 4 bases and 0 bases, in that order; junction bases with no gene match: 2. Germline V gene data show CDR1 as SEHNR and CDR2 as FQNEAQ (reference sequence). The CDR3 extends over 14 amino acids. The CDR3 here is CASSSGLGSYEQYF. In DNA, the CDR3 is TGTGCCAGCAGCTCGGGACTAGGCTCCTACGAGCAGTACTTC. Together with reference TRBV7-9 and TRBJ2-7, the CDR3 gives the full variable domain: DTGVSQNPRHKITKRGQNVTFRCDPISEHNRLYWYRQTLGQGPEFLTYFQNEAQLEKSRLLSDRFSAERPKGSFSTLEIQRTEQGDSAMYLCASSSGLGSYEQYFGPGTRLTVT.

The V gene is TRBV3-1, the J gene TRBJ2-7; 8 bases align to TRBD2. The germline V gene has CDR1 LGHDT and CDR2 YNNKEL (reference sequence). The trim removed 2 bases at V and 0 bases at J, leaving 6 bases unmatched. This CDR3 spans 16 amino acids. The CDR3 coding sequence is TGTGCCAGCAGCCAAAGTCAAGCGGGGGCCTCCTACGAGCAGTACTTC. It codes for CASSQSQAGASYEQYF.

J is TRBJ2-7 and V is TRBV12-3 or TRBV12-4; the match to TRBD1 covers 9 bases. V dropped 3 bases and J dropped 2; count of bases not matched to a gene: 11. The CDR3 runs to 17 residues. The CDR3, as DNA: TGTGCCAGCAGTTTCATCACCGGGACAGGGTCCCCCTACGAGCAGTACTTC. Encoded protein: CASSFITGTGSPYEQYF.

CDR3 nucleotides: TGTGCCAGCAGTCATGGACAGGGTGGTGATGAGCAGTTCTTC. Translation gives CASSHGQGGDEQFF. The J gene is TRBJ2-1, the V gene TRBV12-3 or TRBV12-4; TRBD1 matches 8 bases. CDR3 length equals 14 residues. V trimming: 5 bases; J trimming: 8 bases; junction bases outside the gene matches: 8.